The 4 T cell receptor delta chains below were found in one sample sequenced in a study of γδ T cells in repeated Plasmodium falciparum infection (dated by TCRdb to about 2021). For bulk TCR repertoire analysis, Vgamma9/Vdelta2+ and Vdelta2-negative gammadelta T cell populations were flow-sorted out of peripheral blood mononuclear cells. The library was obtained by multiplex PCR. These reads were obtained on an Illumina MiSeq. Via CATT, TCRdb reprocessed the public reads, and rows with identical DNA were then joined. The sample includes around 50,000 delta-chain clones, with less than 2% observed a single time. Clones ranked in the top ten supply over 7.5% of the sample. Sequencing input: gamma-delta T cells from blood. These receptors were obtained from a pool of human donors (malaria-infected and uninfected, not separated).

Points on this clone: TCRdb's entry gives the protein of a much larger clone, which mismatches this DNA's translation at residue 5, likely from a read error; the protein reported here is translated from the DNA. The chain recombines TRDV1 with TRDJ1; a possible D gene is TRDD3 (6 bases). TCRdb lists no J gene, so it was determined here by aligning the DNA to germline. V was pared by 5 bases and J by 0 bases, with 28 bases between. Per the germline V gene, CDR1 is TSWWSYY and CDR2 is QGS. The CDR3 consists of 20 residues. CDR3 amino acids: CALGKSKSRSPGEYTDKLIF. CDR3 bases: TGTGCTCTTGGGAAATCGAAATCCCGCTCGCCTGGGGAGTACACCGATAAACTCATCTTT.

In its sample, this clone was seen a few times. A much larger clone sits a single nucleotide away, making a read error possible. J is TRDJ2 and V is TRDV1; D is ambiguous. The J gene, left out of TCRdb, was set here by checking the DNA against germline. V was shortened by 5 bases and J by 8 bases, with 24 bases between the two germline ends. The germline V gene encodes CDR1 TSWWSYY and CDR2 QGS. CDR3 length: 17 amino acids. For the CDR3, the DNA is TGTGCTCTTGGGCCTTGGCAGGGGCCCAGTAGGGAGGCACAACTCTTCTTT. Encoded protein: CALGPWQGPSREAQLFF.

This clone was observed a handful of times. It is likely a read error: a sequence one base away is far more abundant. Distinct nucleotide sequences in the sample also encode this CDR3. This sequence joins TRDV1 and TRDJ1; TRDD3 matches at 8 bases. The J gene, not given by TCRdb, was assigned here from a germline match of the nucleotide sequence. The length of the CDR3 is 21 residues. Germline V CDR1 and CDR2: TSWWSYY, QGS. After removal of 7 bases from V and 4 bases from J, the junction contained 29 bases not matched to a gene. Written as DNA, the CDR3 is TGTGCTCTTGCCCAGGGGGACCTCCGTGACACTGGGGGGCCCCTGAACGATAAACTCATCTTT. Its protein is CALAQGDLRDTGGPLNDKLIF.

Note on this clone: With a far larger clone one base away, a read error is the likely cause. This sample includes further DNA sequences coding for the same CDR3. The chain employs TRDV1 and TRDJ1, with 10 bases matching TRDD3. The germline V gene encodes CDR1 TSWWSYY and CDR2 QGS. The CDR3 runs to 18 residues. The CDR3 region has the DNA TGTGCCCTTGGTATTCACGACCATGGGGGGGATACGAACGATAAACTCATCTTT. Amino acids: CALGIHDHGGDTNDKLIF.